Presented here are 12 T cell receptor beta chains from one specimen sequenced in a study of blood T cell repertoires in COVID-19. Libraries were prepared by immunoSEQ multiplex PCR; TCRdb keeps only in-frame clonotypes and omits some of them. Of approximately 150,000 clones listed, approximately 87% were seen once; the top ten hold approximately 4%. The sample comprised peripheral blood. The receptor source for this set is a woman in her 70s with acute or convalescent COVID-19.

V and J are TRBV29-1 and TRBJ2-7, with TRBD2 as a possible D gene (6 bases). Per germline, CDR1 SQVTM and CDR2 ANQGSEA. The V end was cut by 5 bases, the J end by 0 bases, with 8 bases between. This CDR3 contains 12 residues. Here the CDR3 reads CSVRGSSYEQYF. The CDR3 nucleotides read TGCAGCGTTCGGGGGAGCTCCTACGAGCAGTACTTC.

V gene TRBV6-5 combines with J gene TRBJ1-2; 10 bases match TRBD1. CDR3 length: 14 residues. Germline V CDR1 and CDR2: MNHEY, SVGAGI. The trim removed 8 bases at V and 5 bases at J, leaving 8 bases unmatched. The CDR3, as DNA: TGTGCCAGCCCCTGGACAGGGGGGGGGTATGGCTACACCTTC. This gives the protein CASPWTGGGYGYTF.

This chain uses TRBV5-6 with TRBJ1-2, with a weak D call TRBD1 (5 bases). The CDR3 is made up of 16 amino acids. V lost 1 base to trimming and J lost 3 bases, with 16 bases between them. CDR1 SGHDT and CDR2 YYEEEE come from the germline V gene. CDR3: CASSLLPWRGDYGYTF. The CDR3 DNA reads as TGTGCCAGCAGCTTGTTGCCCTGGAGGGGTGACTATGGCTACACCTTC.

The V and J genes are TRBV19 and TRBJ2-2; D is uncertain. This CDR3 has 14 amino acids. The germline V gene encodes CDR1 LNHDA and CDR2 SQIVND (reference sequence). Deletions cut 5 bases from V and 4 bases from J, with 11 bases between. The CDR3 region has the DNA TGTGCCAGTAGTGTCCTCGGAGCCACCGGGGAGCTGTTTTTT. This translates into CASSVLGATGELFF.

The chain couples TRBV7-2 to TRBJ2-1; no firm D call. This CDR3 is built from 14 residues. The V gene's germline CDR1 is SGHTA and CDR2 FQGNSA. Trimming took off 1 base at V and 7 bases at J, with 11 bases between the two ends. The chain's CDR3 is CASSLDASVNEQFF. CDR3 DNA sequence: TGTGCCAGCAGCTTAGACGCTTCGGTTAATGAGCAGTTCTTC.

There are a few counts of this clone. The rearrangement joins TRBV6-5 to TRBJ2-7; 9 nucleotides align to TRBD2. Germline CDR1 reads MNHEY; CDR2 reads SVGAGI. This CDR3 contains 14 residues. The V gene end was trimmed by 5 bases and the J gene end by 1 base; junction bases not matched to a gene: 3. CDR3: CASSPAGGSYEQYF. The CDR3 DNA reads TGTGCCAGCAGTCCCGCGGGGGGGTCCTACGAGCAGTACTTC.

The V call is TRBV28, the J call TRBJ2-5; 8 bases are shared with TRBD2. Trimming cost V 8 bases and J 5 bases; bases outside gene matches: 1. Germline V CDR1 and CDR2: MDHEN, SYDVKM. This CDR3 is 11 amino acids long. The CDR3 sequence is CASLAGETQYF. The CDR3 DNA reads as TGTGCCAGCTTAGCGGGGGAGACCCAGTACTTC.

The chain uses TRBV14 and TRBJ1-2; 10 bases are a match to TRBD1. Germline values: CDR1 SGHDN, CDR2 FVKESK. Unmatched junction bases numbered 6, after V lost 4 bases and J lost 4 bases. The CDR3 extends over 15 amino acids. The CDR3 region has the DNA TGTGCCAGCAGCCGGGACAGGGGACGCATCTATGGCTACACCTTC. This translates into CASSRDRGRIYGYTF.

This clone has more than one count but fewer than ten. V usage is TRBV30 and J usage is TRBJ1-1; 7 nucleotides align to TRBD1. The CDR3 is 13 residues long. The V segment lost 4 bases and the J segment 2 bases; nucleotides outside the gene matches: 4. Per the germline V gene, CDR1 is GTSNPN and CDR2 is SVGIG (reference sequence). In DNA form, the CDR3 reads TGTGCCTGGAACAGGGGCCTAAACACTGAAGCTTTCTTT. This encodes CAWNRGLNTEAFF.

This clone was counted once. V and J are TRBV6-1 and TRBJ2-2; D unresolved. The CDR3 consists of 14 residues. Germline assignment: CDR1 MNHNS and CDR2 SASEGT. The V end was cut by 3 bases, the J end by 3 bases, with 8 bases between. The CDR3, as DNA: TGTGCCAGCAGTGAGGTACTTGACACCGGGGAGCTGTTTTTT. Translated: CASSEVLDTGELFF.

This rearrangement joins TRBV19 to TRBJ1-2; D is undetermined. Germline loops: CDR1 LNHDA, CDR2 SQIVND (reference sequence). Trimming removed 5 bases from V and 2 bases from J, with 12 bases in between. The CDR3 runs 14 residues. The CDR3: CASSSGRRNYGYTF. The CDR3 coding sequence is TGTGCCAGTAGTTCCGGCCGGAGAAACTATGGCTACACCTTC.

The rearrangement uses TRBV5-1 and TRBJ2-1; D is ambiguous. CDR3 length: 14 residues. Germline loops: CDR1 SGHRS, CDR2 YFSETQ. The V end lost 0 bases, the J end lost 7 bases, and 11 bases lay between the germline ends. The CDR3 DNA sequence: TGCGCCAGCAGCTTGGAGTTTGGAGAGAATGAGCAGTTCTTC. Translating it yields CASSLEFGENEQFF.